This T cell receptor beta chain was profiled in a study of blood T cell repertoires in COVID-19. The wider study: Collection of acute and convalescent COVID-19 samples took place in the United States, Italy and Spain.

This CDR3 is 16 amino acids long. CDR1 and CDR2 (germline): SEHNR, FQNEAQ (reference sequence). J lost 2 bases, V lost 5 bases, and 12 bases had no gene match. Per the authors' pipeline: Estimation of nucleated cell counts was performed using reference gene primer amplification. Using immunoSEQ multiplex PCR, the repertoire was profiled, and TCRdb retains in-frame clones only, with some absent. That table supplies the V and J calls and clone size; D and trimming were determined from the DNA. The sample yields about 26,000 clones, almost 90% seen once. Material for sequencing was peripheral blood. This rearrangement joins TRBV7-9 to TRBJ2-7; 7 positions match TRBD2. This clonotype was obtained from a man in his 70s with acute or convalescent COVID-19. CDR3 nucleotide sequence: TGTGCCAGCAGCCTATTAGCGGGTAGGGGAACCTACGAGCAGTACTTC. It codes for CASSLLAGRGTYEQYF.